The clone carrying this T cell receptor beta chain was detected only a few times. Per germline, CDR1 MNHEY and CDR2 SMNVEV (reference sequence). CDR3 size: 14 residues. Unmatched junction bases numbered 6, after V lost 4 bases and J lost 4 bases. TCRdb independently ran MiXCR on the RT-PCR reads; one entry per CDR3 protein. The table includes about 680,000 distinct CDR3 sequences, 14% detected once. Sequenced input: memory CD4+ T cells from blood. V gene TRBV27 combines with J gene TRBJ1-2, with TRBD1 identical over 7 bases. The source is a female donor in good health, serving as a healthy control. The CDR3 sequence: CASSSTRDSYGYTF. The CDR3 nucleotides are TGTGCCAGCAGTTCCACCCGGGACAGCTATGGCTACACCTTC.